The following is a TCR beta chain sequence with its context. These data originate in a study of blood T cell repertoires in COVID-19. In the study overall: Samples of COVID-19 (acute and convalescent) were obtained from the United States, Italy and Spain. PBMCs, B-cell-depleted T cells, or T cells were the source of the cDNA or gDNA that made up the material.

The protocol was immunoSEQ multiplex PCR, while the TCRdb copy is restricted to in-frame clones and leaves out a portion. The sample records 13,000 to 15,000 clones, approximately 86% being singletons. This CDR3 region has 16 residues. Germline V lookup: CDR1 LGHNA, CDR2 YSLEER. V trimming: 4 bases; J trimming: 8 bases; junction bases outside the gene matches: 13. This chain uses TRBV4-3 with TRBJ1-2; 10 nucleotides line up with TRBD1. The clonotype comes from a human donor in a cohort sampled during active COVID-19. The sample consisted of peripheral blood. In DNA form, the CDR3 reads TGCGCCAGCAGCCCCCGTTCCGGGACAGGGGTTAGCGGCTACACCTTC. This sequence encodes CASSPRSGTGVSGYTF.